Sequencing of this T cell receptor (beta chain) was carried out in a study of control samples from healthy donors and cancer patients. The method was immunoSEQ multiplex PCR; TCRdb's version includes in-frame clones alone and lacks a portion of them. Among 120,000 to 150,000 clones listed, about 90% were seen once. The specimen sequenced was blood. The TCR comes from a man in his late teens or twenties in good health.

CDR3 in amino acids: CASSWRGGEETQYF. In DNA form, the CDR3 reads TGTGCCAGCAGCTGGCGGGGGGGCGAAGAGACCCAGTACTTC. J is TRBJ2-5 and V is TRBV7-2, with 9 nucleotides matching TRBD2. Germline trimming cut 4 bases from V and 3 bases from J; bases unmatched to any gene: 3. Germline assignment: CDR1 SGHTA and CDR2 FQGNSA. The CDR3 is 14 residues long.